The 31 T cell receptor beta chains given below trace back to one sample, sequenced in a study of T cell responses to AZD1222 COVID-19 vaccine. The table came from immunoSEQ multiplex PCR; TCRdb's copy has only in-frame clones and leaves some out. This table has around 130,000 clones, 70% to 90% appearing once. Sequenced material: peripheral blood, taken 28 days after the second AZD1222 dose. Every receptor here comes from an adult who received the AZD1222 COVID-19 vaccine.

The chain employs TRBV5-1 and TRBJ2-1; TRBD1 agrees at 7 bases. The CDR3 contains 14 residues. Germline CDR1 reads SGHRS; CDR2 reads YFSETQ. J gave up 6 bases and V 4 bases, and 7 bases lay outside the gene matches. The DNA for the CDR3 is TGCGCCAGCAGCACGGACAGGTTGGTCAATGAGCAGTTCTTC. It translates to CASSTDRLVNEQFF.

In DNA, the CDR3 is TGTGCCAGCAGCTCTCAGGGCCAAAACACTGAAGCTTTCTTT. Its translation: CASSSQGQNTEAFF. The J gene is TRBJ1-1, the V gene TRBV7-9; weak D call: TRBD1 (5 bases). Germline assignment: CDR1 SEHNR and CDR2 FQNEAQ (reference sequence). V lost 4 bases, J lost 2 bases, and 11 bases lay in between. This CDR3 spans 14 amino acids.

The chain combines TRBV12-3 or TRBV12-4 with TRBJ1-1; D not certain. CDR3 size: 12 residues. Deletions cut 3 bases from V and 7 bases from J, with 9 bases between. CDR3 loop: CASSLMRIEAFF. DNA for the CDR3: TGTGCCAGCAGTTTGATGAGGATTGAAGCTTTCTTT.

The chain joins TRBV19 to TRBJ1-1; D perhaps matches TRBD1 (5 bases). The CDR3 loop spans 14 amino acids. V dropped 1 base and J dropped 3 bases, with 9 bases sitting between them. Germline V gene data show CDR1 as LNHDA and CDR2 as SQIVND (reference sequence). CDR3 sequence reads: CASSIGSGYTEAFF. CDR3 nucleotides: TGTGCCAGTAGTATAGGGTCAGGGTACACTGAAGCTTTCTTT.

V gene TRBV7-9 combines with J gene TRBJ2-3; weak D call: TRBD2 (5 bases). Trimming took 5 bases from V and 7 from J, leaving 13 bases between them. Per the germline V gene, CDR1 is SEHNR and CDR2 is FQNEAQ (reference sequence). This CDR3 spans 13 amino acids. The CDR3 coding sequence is TGTGCCAGCAGCGTTACCGGGAATCATACGCAGTATTTT. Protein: CASSVTGNHTQYF.

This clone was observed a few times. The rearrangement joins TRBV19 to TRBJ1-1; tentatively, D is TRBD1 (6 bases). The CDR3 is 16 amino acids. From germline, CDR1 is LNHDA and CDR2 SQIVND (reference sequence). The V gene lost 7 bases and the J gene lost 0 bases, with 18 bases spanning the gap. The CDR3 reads CASTPTGLGVNTEAFF. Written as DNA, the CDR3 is TGTGCCAGTACCCCGACAGGCCTTGGCGTGAACACTGAAGCTTTCTTT.

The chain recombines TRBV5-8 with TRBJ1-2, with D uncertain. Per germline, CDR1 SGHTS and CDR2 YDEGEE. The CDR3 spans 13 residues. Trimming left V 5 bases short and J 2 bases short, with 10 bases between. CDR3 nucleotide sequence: TGTGCCAGCAGTGCCGTACTGAACTATGGCTACACCTTC. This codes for CASSAVLNYGYTF. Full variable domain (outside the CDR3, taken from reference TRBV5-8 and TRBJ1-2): EAGVTQSPTHLIKTRGQQATLRCSPISGHTSVYWYQQALGLGLQFLLWYDEGEERNRGNFPPRFSGRQFPNYSSELNVNALELEDSALYLCASSAVLNYGYTFGSGTRLTVV.

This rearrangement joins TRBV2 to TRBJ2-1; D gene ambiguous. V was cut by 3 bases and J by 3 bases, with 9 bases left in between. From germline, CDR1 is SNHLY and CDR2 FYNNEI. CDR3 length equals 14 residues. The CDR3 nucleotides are TGTGCCAGCAGTGAGATGCGGAGCTACAATGAGCAGTTCTTC. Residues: CASSEMRSYNEQFF.

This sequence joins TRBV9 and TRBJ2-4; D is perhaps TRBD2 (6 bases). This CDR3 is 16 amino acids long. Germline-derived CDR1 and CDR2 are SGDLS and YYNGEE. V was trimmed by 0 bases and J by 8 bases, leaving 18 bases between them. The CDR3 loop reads CASSVAPAGQAHIQYF. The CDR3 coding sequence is TGTGCCAGCAGCGTAGCACCCGCGGGGCAGGCCCACATTCAGTACTTC.

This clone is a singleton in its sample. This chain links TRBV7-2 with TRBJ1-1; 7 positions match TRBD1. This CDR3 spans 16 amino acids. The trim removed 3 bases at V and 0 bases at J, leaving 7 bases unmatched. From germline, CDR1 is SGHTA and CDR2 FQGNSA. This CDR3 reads CASSFRQGSVNTEAFF. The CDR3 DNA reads TGTGCCAGCAGCTTCAGACAGGGATCGGTGAACACTGAAGCTTTCTTT.

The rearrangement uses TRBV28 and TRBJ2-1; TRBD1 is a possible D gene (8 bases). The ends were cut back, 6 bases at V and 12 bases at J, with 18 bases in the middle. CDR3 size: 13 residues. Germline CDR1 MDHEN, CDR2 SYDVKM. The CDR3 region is CASRGGTGFRQFF. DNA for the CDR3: TGTGCCAGCAGGGGAGGGACAGGTTTTAGGCAGTTCTTC.

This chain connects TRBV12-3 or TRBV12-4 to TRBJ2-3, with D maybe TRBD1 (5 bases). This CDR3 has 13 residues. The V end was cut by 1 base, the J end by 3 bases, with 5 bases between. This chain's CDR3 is CASSLGQTDTQYF. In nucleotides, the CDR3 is TGTGCCAGCAGTTTAGGACAGACAGATACGCAGTATTTT.

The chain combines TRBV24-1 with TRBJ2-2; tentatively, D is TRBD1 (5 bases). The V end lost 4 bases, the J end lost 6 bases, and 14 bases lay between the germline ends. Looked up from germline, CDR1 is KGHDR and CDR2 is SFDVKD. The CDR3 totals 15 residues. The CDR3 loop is CATSDRRVSAGELFF. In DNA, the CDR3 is TGTGCCACCAGTGACCGCAGGGTCTCAGCCGGGGAGCTGTTTTTT.

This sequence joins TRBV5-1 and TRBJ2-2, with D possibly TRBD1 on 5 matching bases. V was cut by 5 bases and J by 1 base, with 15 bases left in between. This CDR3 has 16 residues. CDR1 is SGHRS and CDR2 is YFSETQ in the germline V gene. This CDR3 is CASSLRTQGNTGELFF. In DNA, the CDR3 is TGCGCCAGCAGTCTGAGAACCCAGGGGAACACCGGGGAGCTGTTTTTT. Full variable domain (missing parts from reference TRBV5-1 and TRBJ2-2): KAGVTQTPRYLIKTRGQQVTLSCSPISGHRSVSWYQQTPGQGLQFLFEYFSETQRNKGNFPGRFSGRQFSNSRSEMNVSTLELGDSALYLCASSLRTQGNTGELFFGEGSRLTVL.

CDR3 loop: CAWSVRQWGRRTEAFF. CDR3 in DNA: TGTGCCTGGAGTGTACGTCAGTGGGGACGACGGACTGAAGCTTTCTTT. The V and J genes are TRBV30 and TRBJ1-1; weak D call: TRBD1 (5 bases). Germline V gene sequence: CDR1 GTSNPN, CDR2 SVGIG (reference sequence). This CDR3 is 16 amino acids long. The V and J ends lost 0 bases and 5 bases respectively, with 19 bases between them.

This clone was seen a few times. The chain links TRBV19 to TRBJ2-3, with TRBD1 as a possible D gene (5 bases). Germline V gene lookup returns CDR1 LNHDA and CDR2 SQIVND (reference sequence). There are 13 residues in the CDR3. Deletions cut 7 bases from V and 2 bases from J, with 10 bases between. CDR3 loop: CASNPRVTDTQYF. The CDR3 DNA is TGTGCCAGTAATCCCAGGGTCACAGATACGCAGTATTTT.

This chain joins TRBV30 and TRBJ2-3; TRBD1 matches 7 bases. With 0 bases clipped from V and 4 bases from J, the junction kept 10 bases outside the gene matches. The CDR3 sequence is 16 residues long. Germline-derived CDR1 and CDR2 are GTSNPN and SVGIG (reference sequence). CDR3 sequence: CAWSVLSGGSADTQYF. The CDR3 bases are TGTGCCTGGAGTGTACTTTCAGGGGGTAGTGCAGATACGCAGTATTTT.

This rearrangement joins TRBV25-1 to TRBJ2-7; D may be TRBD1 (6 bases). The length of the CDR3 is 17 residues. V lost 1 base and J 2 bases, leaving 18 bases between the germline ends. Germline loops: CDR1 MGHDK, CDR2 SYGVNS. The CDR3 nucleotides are TGTGCCAGCAGTGAATCGCGGACGGCAGGGGCGACCTACGAGCAGTACTTC. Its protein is CASSESRTAGATYEQYF.

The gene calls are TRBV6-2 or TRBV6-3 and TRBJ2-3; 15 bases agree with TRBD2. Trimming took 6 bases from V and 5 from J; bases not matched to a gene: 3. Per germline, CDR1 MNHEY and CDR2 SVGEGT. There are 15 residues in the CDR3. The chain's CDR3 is CASSRTSGGEDTQYF. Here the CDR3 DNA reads TGTGCCAGCAGCCGGACTAGCGGGGGGGAAGATACGCAGTATTTT.

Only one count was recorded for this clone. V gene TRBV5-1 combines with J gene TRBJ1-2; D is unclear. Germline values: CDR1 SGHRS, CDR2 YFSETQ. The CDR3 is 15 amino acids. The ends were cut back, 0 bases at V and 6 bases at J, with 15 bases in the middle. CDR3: CASSLVGSTGDGYTF. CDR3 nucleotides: TGCGCCAGCAGCTTGGTCGGGAGTACGGGTGATGGCTACACCTTC.

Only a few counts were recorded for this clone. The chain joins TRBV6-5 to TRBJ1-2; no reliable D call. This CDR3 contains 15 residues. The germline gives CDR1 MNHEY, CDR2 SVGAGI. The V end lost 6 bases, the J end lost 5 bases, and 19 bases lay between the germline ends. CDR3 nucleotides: TGTGCCAGCAGCACCGTGTTGCCCCTGGGATATGGCTACACCTTC. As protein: CASSTVLPLGYGYTF.

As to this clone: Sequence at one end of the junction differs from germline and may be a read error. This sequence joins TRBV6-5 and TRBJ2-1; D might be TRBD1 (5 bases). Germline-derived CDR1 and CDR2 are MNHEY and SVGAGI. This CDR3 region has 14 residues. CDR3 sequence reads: CASIQDQSYTEQFF. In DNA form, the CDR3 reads TGTGCCAGCATACAGGACCAATCCTACACTGAGCAGTTCTTC.

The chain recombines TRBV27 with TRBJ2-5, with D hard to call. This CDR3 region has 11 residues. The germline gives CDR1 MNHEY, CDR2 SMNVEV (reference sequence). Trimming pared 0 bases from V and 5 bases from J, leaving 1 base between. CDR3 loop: CASSLSETQYF. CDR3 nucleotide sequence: TGTGCCAGCAGTTTATCGGAGACCCAGTACTTC.

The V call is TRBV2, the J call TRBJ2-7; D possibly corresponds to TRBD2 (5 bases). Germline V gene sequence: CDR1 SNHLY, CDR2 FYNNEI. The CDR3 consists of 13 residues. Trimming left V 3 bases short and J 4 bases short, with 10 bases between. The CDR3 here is CASSDPGEYEQYF. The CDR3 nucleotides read TGTGCCAGCAGTGACCCCGGGGAATACGAGCAGTACTTC.

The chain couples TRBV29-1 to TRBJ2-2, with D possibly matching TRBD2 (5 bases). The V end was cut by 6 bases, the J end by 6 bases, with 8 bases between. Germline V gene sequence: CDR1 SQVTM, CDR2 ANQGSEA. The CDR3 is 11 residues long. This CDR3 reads CSVGEAGELFF. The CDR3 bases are TGCAGCGTCGGGGAAGCCGGGGAGCTGTTTTTT.

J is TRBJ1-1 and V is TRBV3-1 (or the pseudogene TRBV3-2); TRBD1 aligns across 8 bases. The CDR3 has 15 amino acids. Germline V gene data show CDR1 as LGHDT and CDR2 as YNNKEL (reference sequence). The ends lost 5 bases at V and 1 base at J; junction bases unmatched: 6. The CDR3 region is CASSGPTGANTEAFF. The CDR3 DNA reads TGTGCCAGCAGCGGCCCGACAGGGGCGAACACTGAAGCTTTCTTT.

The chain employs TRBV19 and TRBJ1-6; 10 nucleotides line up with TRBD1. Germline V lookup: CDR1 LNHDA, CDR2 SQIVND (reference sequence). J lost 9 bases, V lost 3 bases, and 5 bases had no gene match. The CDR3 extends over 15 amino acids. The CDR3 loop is CASSIGTGVGSPLHF. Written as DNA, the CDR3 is TGTGCCAGTAGTATTGGGACAGGGGTTGGTTCACCCCTCCACTTT.

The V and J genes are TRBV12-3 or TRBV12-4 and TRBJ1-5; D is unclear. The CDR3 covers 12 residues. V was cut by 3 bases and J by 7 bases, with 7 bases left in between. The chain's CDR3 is CASSFEQQPQHF. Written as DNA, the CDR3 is TGTGCCAGCAGTTTCGAACAGCAGCCCCAGCATTTT.

CDR3 amino acids: CASSYVRVIAEAFF. The DNA of the CDR3 is TGTGCCAGCAGTTACGTTCGAGTTATAGCTGAAGCTTTCTTT. V gene TRBV6-2 or TRBV6-3 combines with J gene TRBJ1-1; D is uncertain. CDR1 and CDR2 from the germline V gene are MNHEY and SVGEGT. The CDR3 is made up of 14 amino acids. Trimming removed 2 bases at V and 6 bases at J, with 13 bases between.

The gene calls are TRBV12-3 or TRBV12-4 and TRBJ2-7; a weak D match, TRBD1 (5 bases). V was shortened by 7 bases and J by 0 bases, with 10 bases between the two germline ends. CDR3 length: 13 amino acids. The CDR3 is CASTSGNSYEQYF. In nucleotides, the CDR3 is TGTGCCAGCACCTCAGGGAACTCCTACGAGCAGTACTTC.

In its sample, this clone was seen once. CDR3 coding DNA: TGTGCCAGCAGTCACCGGGACTACACAGATACGCAGTATTTT. Its translation is CASSHRDYTDTQYF. The V call is TRBV6-6, the J call TRBJ2-3; 7 bases match TRBD2. This CDR3 is 14 amino acids long. V lost 5 bases and J lost 2; bases outside the gene matches: 4. Germline V gives CDR1 MNHNY, CDR2 SVGAGI (reference sequence).